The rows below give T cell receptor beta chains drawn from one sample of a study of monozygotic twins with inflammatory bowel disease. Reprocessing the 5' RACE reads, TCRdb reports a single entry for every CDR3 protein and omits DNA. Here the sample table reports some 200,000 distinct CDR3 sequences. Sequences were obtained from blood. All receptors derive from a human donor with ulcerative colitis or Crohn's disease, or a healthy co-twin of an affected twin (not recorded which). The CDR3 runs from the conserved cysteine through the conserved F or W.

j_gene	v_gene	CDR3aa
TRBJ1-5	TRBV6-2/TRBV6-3	CASSLGYLPQHF
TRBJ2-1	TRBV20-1	CSAREPGKSGGSYNEQFF
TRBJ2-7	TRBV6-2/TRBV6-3	CASSYSVSYEQYF
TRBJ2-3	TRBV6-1	CASGVSDTQHF
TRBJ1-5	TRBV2	CASSEASRHQPQHF
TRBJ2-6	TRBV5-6	CASSFGASGANVLTF
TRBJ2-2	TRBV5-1	CASSFLHTGRVDTGELFF
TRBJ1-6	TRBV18	CASSPSGGSVSSPLHF
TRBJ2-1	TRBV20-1	CSAPVGVTYNEQFF
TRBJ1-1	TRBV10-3	CAISSLRTDTEAFF
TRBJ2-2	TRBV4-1	CASSLFSTHTGELFF
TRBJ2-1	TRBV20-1	CSASNRLAGGGNEQFF
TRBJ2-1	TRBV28	CATLPLAGDYNEQFF
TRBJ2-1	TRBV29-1	CVGLYYNEQFF
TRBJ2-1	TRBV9	CASSPWTELNEQFF
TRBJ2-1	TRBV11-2	CATALMSAATYNEQFF
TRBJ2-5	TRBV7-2	CASSFFRGQAGETQYF
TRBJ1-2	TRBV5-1	CASSLSRGFGYTF
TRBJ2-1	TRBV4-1	CASSQAFPNEQFF
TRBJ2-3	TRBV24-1	CATSDPGQGKHPGDTQYF
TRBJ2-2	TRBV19	CASSMRGYTGELFF
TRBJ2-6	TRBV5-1	CASSADRVDGANVLTF
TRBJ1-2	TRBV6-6	CASSFGQSNYGYTF
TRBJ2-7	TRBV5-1	CASSSPTGTYEQYF
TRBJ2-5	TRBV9	CASSEGTSGSKTQYF
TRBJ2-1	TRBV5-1	CASSWGPDYNEQFF
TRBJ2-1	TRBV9	CASSVGLAGESSEQFF
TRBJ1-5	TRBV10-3	CAIREGQSNQPQHF
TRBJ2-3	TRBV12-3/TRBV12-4	CASRAGGTQYF
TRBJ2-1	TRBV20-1	CSVSGRALNEQFF
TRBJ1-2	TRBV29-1	CSATSRKGGIDGYTF
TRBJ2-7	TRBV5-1	CASSIDGTGAYEQYF
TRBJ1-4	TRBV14	CASSQWRGPDEKLFF
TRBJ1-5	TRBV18	CASSQGASGSNQPQHF
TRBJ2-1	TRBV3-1	CASSQGRIQYNEQFF
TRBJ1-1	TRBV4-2	CASSQPHPTEAFF
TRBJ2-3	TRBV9	CASSVVGTGGADTQYF
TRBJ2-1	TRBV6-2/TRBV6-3	CASSYGLAAYNEQFF
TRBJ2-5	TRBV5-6	CASSFGLGGETQYF
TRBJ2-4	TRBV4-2	CASNQVDQGKLAKNIQYF
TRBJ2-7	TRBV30	CAWSRQGAYEQYF
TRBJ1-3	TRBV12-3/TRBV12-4	CATETSSGNTIYF
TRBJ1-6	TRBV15	CATSRETVRDSPLHF
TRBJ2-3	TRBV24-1	CATSVPDRFLGDTQYF
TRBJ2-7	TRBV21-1	CASSKALAGASEQYF
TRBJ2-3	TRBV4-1	CASSQDKMGGTTDTQYF
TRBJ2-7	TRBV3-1	CASSRQTGGGYEQYF
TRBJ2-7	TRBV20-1	CSASAGTSGESYEQYF
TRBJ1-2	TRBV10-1	CASSESGREDNYGYTF
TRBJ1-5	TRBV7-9	CASSLGSIGTPQYF
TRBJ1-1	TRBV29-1	CSVTGDSTNTEAFF
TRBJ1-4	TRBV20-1	CSAKPTGEREKLFF
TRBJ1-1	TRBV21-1	CASSTTVNTEAFF
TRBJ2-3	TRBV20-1	CSAEGRQLTDTQYF
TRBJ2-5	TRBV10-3	CAISESETQYF
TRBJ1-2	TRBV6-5	CASSYSTGHYGYTF
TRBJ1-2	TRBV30	CAWSASGQGKNGYTF
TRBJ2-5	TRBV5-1	CASSLASGNLRETQYF
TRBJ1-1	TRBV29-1	CSADRGLVNTEAFF